Each of the 3 T cell receptor beta chains below was sequenced from the same sample in a study of radiation and T cells in renal cell carcinoma. As for time point: baseline pretreatment blood. Regarding treatment: 15 Gy SBRT to primary tumor, nephrectomy 4 weeks later. Sequencing was performed with immunoSEQ multiplex PCR; in TCRdb, only in-frame clones are kept and a portion is missing. The data contain 120,000 to 150,000 clones, less than 90% of them seen just once; the ten biggest clones take up 4.1%. The sample here was blood, taken from a patient whose treatment included radiotherapy and nephrectomy. The source is a woman aged 70-85 years with renal cell carcinoma.

This chain joins TRBV9 and TRBJ2-5, with 8 bases aligning to TRBD1. CDR3 length: 14 amino acids. J gave up 11 bases and V 2 bases, and 11 bases lay outside the gene matches. The germline gives CDR1 SGDLS, CDR2 YYNGEE. The CDR3: CASSVGNRGIEQYF. The CDR3 nucleotides are TGTGCCAGCAGCGTGGGAAACAGGGGGATAGAGCAGTACTTC.

This clone has just a few counts. This chain links TRBV6-1 with TRBJ1-5, with TRBD1 matching 8 bases. This CDR3 has 17 residues. Germline V gene sequence: CDR1 MNHNS, CDR2 SASEGT. Trimming at V came to 0 bases and at J to 4 bases, leaving 8 bases not matched to a gene. Here the CDR3 reads CASSEAVQGARNQPQHF. The DNA for the CDR3 is TGTGCCAGCAGTGAAGCAGTGCAGGGGGCTAGAAATCAGCCCCAGCATTTT.

This clone was counted between two and nine times. The CDR3 nucleotides are TGTGCCAGCAGCTTAGCCCCCCAGGGAGGCTATGGCTACACCTTC. Its translation: CASSLAPQGGYGYTF. V gene TRBV7-2 combines with J gene TRBJ1-2; maybe TRBD1 (5 bases). The V end lost 0 bases, the J end lost 4 bases, and 12 bases lay between the germline ends. CDR3 length: 15 residues. Germline CDR1 SGHTA, CDR2 FQGNSA.